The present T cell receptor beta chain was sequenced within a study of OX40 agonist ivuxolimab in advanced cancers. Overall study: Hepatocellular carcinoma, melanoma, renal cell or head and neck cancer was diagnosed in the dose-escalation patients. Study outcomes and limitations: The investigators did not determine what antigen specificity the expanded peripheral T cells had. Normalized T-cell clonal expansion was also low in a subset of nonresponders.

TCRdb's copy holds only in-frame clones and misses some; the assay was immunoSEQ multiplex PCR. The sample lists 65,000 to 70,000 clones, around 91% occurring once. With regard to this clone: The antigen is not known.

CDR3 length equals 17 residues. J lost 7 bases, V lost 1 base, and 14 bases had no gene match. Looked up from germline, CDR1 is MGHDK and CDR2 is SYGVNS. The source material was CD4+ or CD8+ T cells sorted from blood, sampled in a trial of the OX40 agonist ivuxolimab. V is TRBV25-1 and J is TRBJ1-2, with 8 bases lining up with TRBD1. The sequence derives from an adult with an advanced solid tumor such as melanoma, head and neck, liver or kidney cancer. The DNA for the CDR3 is TGTGCCAGCAGTGAATCTCGAGGACAGGGCAATCCGAGTGGCTACACCTTC. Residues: CASSESRGQGNPSGYTF.